The present entry profiles one T cell receptor beta chain with its context. The CDR3 extends over 17 amino acids. The germline gives CDR1 SGHRS, CDR2 YFSETQ. V was clipped by 0 bases and J by 1 base, with 15 bases between them. The table came from immunoSEQ multiplex PCR; TCRdb's copy has only in-frame clones and leaves some out. The sample lists some 46,000 clones; nearly 90% were seen once. This sample is part of a study of ipilimumab plus nivolumab after autologous stem cell transplantation. The receptor's source is a male donor with multiple myeloma. The sequenced sample was PBMCs, obtained in a trial of ipilimumab plus nivolumab as post-transplant consolidation. The gene calls are TRBV5-1 and TRBJ2-3, with D possibly being TRBD1 or TRBD2 (5 bases each). Here the CDR3 reads CASSLAGAGPGTDTQYF. The CDR3, as DNA: TGCGCCAGCAGCTTGGCCGGGGCAGGGCCCGGCACAGATACGCAGTATTTT.